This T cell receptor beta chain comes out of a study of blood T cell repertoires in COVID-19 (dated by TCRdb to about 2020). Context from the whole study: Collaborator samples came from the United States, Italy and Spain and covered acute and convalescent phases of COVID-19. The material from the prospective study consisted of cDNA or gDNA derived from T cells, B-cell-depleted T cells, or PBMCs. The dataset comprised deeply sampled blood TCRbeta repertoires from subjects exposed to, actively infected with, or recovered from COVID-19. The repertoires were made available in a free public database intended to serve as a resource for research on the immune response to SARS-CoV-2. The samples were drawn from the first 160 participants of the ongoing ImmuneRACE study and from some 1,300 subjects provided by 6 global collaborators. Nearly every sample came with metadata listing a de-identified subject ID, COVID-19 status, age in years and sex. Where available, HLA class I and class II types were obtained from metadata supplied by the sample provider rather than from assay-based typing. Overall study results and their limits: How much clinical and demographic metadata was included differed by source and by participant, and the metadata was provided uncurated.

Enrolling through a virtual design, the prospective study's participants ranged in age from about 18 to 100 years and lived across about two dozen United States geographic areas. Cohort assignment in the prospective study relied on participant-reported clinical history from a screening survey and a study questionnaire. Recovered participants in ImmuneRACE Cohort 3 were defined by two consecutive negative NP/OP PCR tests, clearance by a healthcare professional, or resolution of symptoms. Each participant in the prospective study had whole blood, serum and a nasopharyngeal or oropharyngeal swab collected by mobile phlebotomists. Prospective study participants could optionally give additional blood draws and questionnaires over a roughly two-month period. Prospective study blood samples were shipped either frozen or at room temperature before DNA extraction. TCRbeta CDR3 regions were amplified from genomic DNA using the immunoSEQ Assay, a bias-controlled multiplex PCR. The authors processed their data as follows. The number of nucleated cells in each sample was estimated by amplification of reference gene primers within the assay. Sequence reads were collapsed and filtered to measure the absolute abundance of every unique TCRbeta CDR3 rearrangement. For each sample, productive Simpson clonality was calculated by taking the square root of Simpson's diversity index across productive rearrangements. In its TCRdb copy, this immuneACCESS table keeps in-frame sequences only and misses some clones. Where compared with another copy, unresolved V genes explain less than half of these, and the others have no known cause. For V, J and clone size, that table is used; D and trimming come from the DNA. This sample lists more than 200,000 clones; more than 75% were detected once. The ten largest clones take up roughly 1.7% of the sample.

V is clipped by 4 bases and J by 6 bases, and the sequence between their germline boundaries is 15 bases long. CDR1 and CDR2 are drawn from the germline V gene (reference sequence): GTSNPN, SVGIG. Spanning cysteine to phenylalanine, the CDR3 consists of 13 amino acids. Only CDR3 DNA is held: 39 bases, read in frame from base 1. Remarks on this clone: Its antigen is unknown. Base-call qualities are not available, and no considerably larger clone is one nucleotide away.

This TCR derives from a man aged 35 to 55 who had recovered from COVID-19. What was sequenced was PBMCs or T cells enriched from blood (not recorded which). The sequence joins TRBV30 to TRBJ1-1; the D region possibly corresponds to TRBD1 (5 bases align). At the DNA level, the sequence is TGTGCCTGGAAAGGGAGGGGTAACGCTGAAGCTTTCTTT. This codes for CAWKGRGNAEAFF.